The subject of this entry is one TCR beta chain. Its target is unknown. These data belong to a study of shared clonotypes between healthy human individuals. Overall study results and limits: Few donors limited the genetic and exposure-history diversity represented.

The germline gives CDR1 MDHEN, CDR2 SYDVKM. The CDR3 is made up of 17 amino acids. Trimming took off 7 bases at V and 0 bases at J, with 19 bases between the two ends. Profiling relied on immunoSEQ multiplex PCR, and the TCRdb table lists in-frame clones only, not all of them. The sample records about 2.4 million clones, approximately 93% being singletons. The rearrangement uses TRBV28 and TRBJ1-5; possible D gene TRBD1, 5 bases. This clonotype originated in a man between 18 and 35 years old in good health. Some clones in this sample may be carry-over from other donors' samples. Sequenced material: naive CD4+ T cells from PBMCs. Subset described: CD45RA+ positively selected. DNA of the CDR3: TGTGCCAGCATCTCCATATCGGTAGGGACTAGCAATCAGCCCCAGCATTTT. It codes for CASISISVGTSNQPQHF.